These T cell receptor beta chains were read from a single sample in a study of a mutant IDH1 vaccine in newly diagnosed glioma. Produced via immunoSEQ multiplex PCR; TCRdb's table is partial and in-frame only. Of 30,000 to 35,000 clones in the sample, about 80% were seen once. The sequencing here drew on peripheral blood mononuclear cells (PBMCs), taken from a glioma patient treated with radiotherapy, temozolomide or both. These receptors were taken from a man aged 45-65 years with glioma. Some clones in this sample may be carry-over from other donors' samples. The CDR3 runs from the conserved cysteine through the conserved F or W. Fields, in order: J gene, clone size, V gene, D gene, CDR3 DNA, CDR3 protein. A D gene is named only where the DNA matches it firmly. Not every row has a clone size; where given, it reads once, few, many or a size class.

>TRBJ2-7|once|TRBV9|NA
TGTGCCAGCAGCCCCCGTCAGGGGTGGTACGAGCAGTACTTC
CASSPRQGWYEQYF
>TRBJ2-1|NA|TRBV25-1|NA
TGTGCCAGCAAGGGCGGCTACAATGAGCAGTTCTTC
CASKGGYNEQFF
>TRBJ1-2|NA|TRBV2|TRBD1
TGTGCCACCCTCAGGGGGGGGACACCCAGAAACTACACCTTC
CATLRGGTPRNYTF
>TRBJ2-2|NA|TRBV11-2|NA
TGTGCCAGCAGCCTTCTCGTGAGGGGCGGGGAGCTGTTTTTT
CASSLLVRGGELFF
>TRBJ2-2|NA|TRBV12-5|NA
TGTGCTAGTGGTTTGTTCGCAGTAATCGAAAACACCGGGGAGCTGTTTTTT
CASGLFAVIENTGELFF
>TRBJ2-2|NA|TRBV6-1|TRBD2
TGTGCCAGCAGTGAAGCCCCAGGACTAGCGGGGGCCGGGGAGCTGTTTTTT
CASSEAPGLAGAGELFF
>TRBJ2-5|NA|TRBV7-9|NA
TGTGCCAGCAGCTTAAGGGGTGGGGGGTCCCAAGAGACCCAGTACTTC
CASSLRGGGSQETQYF
>TRBJ1-5|NA|TRBV29-1|NA
TGCAGCGTTGCCTCGGGGCGCGGAAGCAATCAGCCCCAGCATTTT
CSVASGRGSNQPQHF
>TRBJ1-1|NA|TRBV29-1|NA
TGCAGCGTGGCGAACACTGAAGCTTTCTTT
CSVANTEAFF
>TRBJ1-3|NA|TRBV30|NA
TGTGCCTGGAGTGCCCATACAGCCTCTGGAAACACCATATATTTT
CAWSAHTASGNTIYF
>TRBJ1-2|NA|TRBV5-4|NA
TGTGCCAGCAGCAACGATACCGGCAACACCTTC
CASSNDTGNTF
>TRBJ2-5|NA|TRBV15|NA
TGTGCCACCAGCAGTGGGCAGCTCGGACAAGAGACCCAGTACTTC
CATSSGQLGQETQYF
>TRBJ2-7|NA|TRBV6-5|NA
TGTGCCAGCAGTTACTTGGACACCGCCTACGAGCAGTACTTC
CASSYLDTAYEQYF
>TRBJ1-1|NA|TRBV11-1|NA
TGTGCCAGCAGCTTATCCGGGCCCACAGGAGCCTTGAACACTGAAGCTTTCTTT
CASSLSGPTGALNTEAFF
>TRBJ2-2|few|TRBV7-7|NA
TGTGCCAGCAGTCCGACGGTAGGGGGGCCCCGGAACGGGGAGCTGTTTTTT
CASSPTVGGPRNGELFF
>TRBJ2-1|NA|TRBV19|TRBD1
TGTGCCAGTAGTGAGGACAGGGGAAACAATGAGCAGTTCTTC
CASSEDRGNNEQFF
>TRBJ1-1|NA|TRBV11-3|TRBD1
TGTGCCAGCAGCTCCAGGGGGTCGGGAACTGAAGCTTTCTTT
CASSSRGSGTEAFF
>TRBJ1-2|few|TRBV18|NA
TGTGCCAGCTCACCAGTGGCAGGCAGGGGCTACACCTTC
CASSPVAGRGYTF
>TRBJ1-2|NA|TRBV6-5|NA
TGTGCCAGCAGCCTTAGTGGGGGGGCTGATGGCTACACCTTC
CASSLSGGADGYTF
>TRBJ1-2|NA|TRBV7-8|TRBD1
TGTGCCAGCAGCTTGGGGACAGGGGCGTATGGCTACACCTTC
CASSLGTGAYGYTF
>TRBJ1-3|NA|TRBV28|TRBD1
TGTGCCAGCAGTTTATTGGACAGGGAAGGAAACACCATATATTTT
CASSLLDREGNTIYF
>TRBJ2-2|NA|TRBV6-8|NA
TGTGCCAGCTCATTGGAGGGTGGCTTTTGGGGGGACACCGGGGAGCTGTTTTTT
CASSLEGGFWGDTGELFF
>TRBJ2-5|NA|TRBV9|NA
TGTGCCAGCAGCGTAGGCCGGGGGGCCGGAGAGACCCAGTACTTC
CASSVGRGAGETQYF
>TRBJ1-5|NA|TRBV30|NA
TGTGCCTGGAGTTTAAGTAGCAATCAGCCCCAGCATTTT
CAWSLSSNQPQHF
>TRBJ2-7|once|TRBV11-3|NA
TGTGCCAGCAGCTTAGGTGGGAGCTCCTACGAGCAGTACTTC
CASSLGGSSYEQYF
>TRBJ2-3|once|TRBV30|NA
TGTGCCTGGACCGAGACAGGAGATACGCAGTATTTT
CAWTETGDTQYF
>TRBJ2-1|NA|TRBV5-4|NA
TGTGCCAGCAGCCTTACCGCAAGCTCCTACAATGAGCAGTTCTTC
CASSLTASSYNEQFF
>TRBJ1-2|NA|TRBV5-4|NA
TGTGCCAGCAGCTTGCCGTCGGGCCGCGGCTACACCTTC
CASSLPSGRGYTF
>TRBJ1-1|NA|TRBV5-5|TRBD1
TGTGCCAGCCACCCAAGACAGGGGGCGGGCACTGAAGCTTTCTTT
CASHPRQGAGTEAFF
>TRBJ1-5|NA|TRBV7-2|NA
TGTGCCAGCACCCCTGGGGATGGGGATAATCAGCCCCAGCATTTT
CASTPGDGDNQPQHF
>TRBJ2-7|NA|TRBV5-6|TRBD2
TGTGCCAGCAGCTTGGCGACTAGCGGGATAGCCTACGAGCAGTACTTC
CASSLATSGIAYEQYF
>TRBJ1-1|few|TRBV19|NA
TGTGCCAGTAGTATGAGCAACACATTGAACACTGAAGCTTTCTTT
CASSMSNTLNTEAFF
>TRBJ1-5|few|TRBV10-3|NA
TGTGCCATCGGATCGACCGTTGATCAGCCCCAGCATTTT
CAIGSTVDQPQHF
>TRBJ2-6|NA|TRBV10-3|NA
TGTGCCATCAGTGAGAGGACAGTAACAAGCTCTGGGGCCAACGTCCTGACTTTC
CAISERTVTSSGANVLTF
>TRBJ2-1|NA|TRBV27|NA
TGTGCCAGCCCTCGTCTTTCGTACAATGAGCAGTTCTTC
CASPRLSYNEQFF